These T cell receptor beta chains were read from a single sample in a study of shared clonotypes between healthy human individuals. Data came from immunoSEQ multiplex PCR; TCRdb stores just in-frame clones and leaves some out. The data hold approximately 810,000 clones, with more than 85% observed a single time. Sequenced: naive CD8+ T cells sorted from blood. The receptor set was obtained from a man aged 25 to 45 in good health. The CDR3 runs from the conserved cysteine through the conserved F or W. Each record gives: V gene, clone size, D gene, J gene, CDR3 DNA, CDR3 protein. A D gene is named only where the DNA matches it firmly. Expanded clones are given a class, and other clones once, few, many or no size at all.

TRBV27	.	TRBD1	TRBJ2-5	TGTGCCAGCAGCTCTGGGACAGGGGGATGGGGAGAGACCCAGTACTTC	CASSSGTGGWGETQYF
TRBV7-5	.	.	TRBJ2-7	TGTGCCAGAAGCACCCGACACGGAAAATACGAGCAGTACTTC	CARSTRHGKYEQYF
TRBV4-2	.	.	TRBJ2-5	TGTGCCAGCAGCCAAGCGGCCGGACAGCTACAAGAGACCCAGTACTTC	CASSQAAGQLQETQYF
TRBV2	once	.	TRBJ1-5	TGTGCCAGCAGTGAAAGGGCGGACGGGAATCAGCCCCAGCATTTT	CASSERADGNQPQHF
TRBV11-2	.	TRBD2	TRBJ2-1	TGTGCCAGCAGCTTCGGGCGGGAGGGCCCTCTGAACAATGAGCAGTTCTTC	CASSFGREGPLNNEQFF
TRBV15	.	.	TRBJ1-5	TGTGCCACCAGCAGCCGAATCCGGGCCGGAGGCAATCAGCCCCAGCATTTT	CATSSRIRAGGNQPQHF
TRBV18	.	.	TRBJ2-5	TGTGCCAGCTCACCACGGCACGTACCGGGGGAGACCCAGTACTTC	CASSPRHVPGETQYF
TRBV5-3	once	TRBD2	TRBJ2-3	TGTGCCAGAAGCTTGGTATGCGGGAGCCCAAGCACAGATACGCAGTATTTT	CARSLVCGSPSTDTQYF
TRBV7-6	.	TRBD2	TRBJ2-1	TGTGCCAGCAGCTTAAGGACTAGCGGCCTTTACAATGAGCAGTTCTTC	CASSLRTSGLYNEQFF
TRBV2	.	TRBD2	TRBJ2-3	TGTGCCAGCATAGAAGTTGGGACTAGCGGGGATAGCGAGACAGATACGCAGTATTTT	CASIEVGTSGDSETDTQYF
TRBV18	once	TRBD2	TRBJ2-1	TGTGCCAGCTCACCAGGTGATAGCGGGAGGGTGAGCTCCTACAATGAGCAGTTCTTC	CASSPGDSGRVSSYNEQFF
TRBV14	.	TRBD2	TRBJ2-1	TGTGCCAGCAGCTACTCGGCGGGGGGCTTCCACAATGAGCAGTTCTTC	CASSYSAGGFHNEQFF
TRBV10-3	.	TRBD2	TRBJ2-7	TGTGCCATCAGCCCTAGACTAGCGGGAGGCTCCTACGAGCAGTACTTC	CAISPRLAGGSYEQYF
TRBV9	.	.	TRBJ1-1	TGTGCCAGCACCCCGGTTGGAGGGGCGGACACTGAAGCTTTCTTT	CASTPVGGADTEAFF
TRBV27	.	.	TRBJ1-1	TGTGCCAGCAGTTCCCTCGGGGGCGGATTGAACACTGAAGCTTTCTTT	CASSSLGGGLNTEAFF
TRBV11-2	.	.	TRBJ2-7	TGTGCCAGCAGCTTAGCGGTCGGTGCTAGCAAGCAGTACTTC	CASSLAVGASKQYF
TRBV7-6	.	TRBD2	TRBJ2-3	TGTGCCAGCAGCCCTCCTAGCGGGCCTTCGCCAACGCAGTATTTT	CASSPPSGPSPTQYF
TRBV7-2	.	TRBD2	TRBJ2-1	TGTGCCAGCAGCTTAATCAGCGGGAGTTACAATGAGCAGTTCTTC	CASSLISGSYNEQFF
TRBV2	.	.	TRBJ1-2	TGTGCCAGCAGTGATAAGGGGCCGTATTCTGGCTACACCTTC	CASSDKGPYSGYTF